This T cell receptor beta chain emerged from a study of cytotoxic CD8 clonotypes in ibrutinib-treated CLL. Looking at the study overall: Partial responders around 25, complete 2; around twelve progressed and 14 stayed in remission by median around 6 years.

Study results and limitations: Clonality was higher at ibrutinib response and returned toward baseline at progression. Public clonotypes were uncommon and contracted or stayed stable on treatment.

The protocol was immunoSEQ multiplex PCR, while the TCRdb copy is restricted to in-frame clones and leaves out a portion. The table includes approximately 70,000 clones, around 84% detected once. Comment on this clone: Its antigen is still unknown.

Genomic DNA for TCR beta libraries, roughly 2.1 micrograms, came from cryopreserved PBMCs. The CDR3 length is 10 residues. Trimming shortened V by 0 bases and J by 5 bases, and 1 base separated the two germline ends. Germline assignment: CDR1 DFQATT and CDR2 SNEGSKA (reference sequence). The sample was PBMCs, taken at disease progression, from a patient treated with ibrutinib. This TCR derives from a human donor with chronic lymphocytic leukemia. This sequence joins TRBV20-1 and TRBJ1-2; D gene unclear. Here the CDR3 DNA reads TGCAGTGCTAGAGAGTATGGCTACACCTTC. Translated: CSAREYGYTF.